These 12 T cell receptor beta chains share one sample of origin, sequenced in a study of shared clonotypes between healthy human individuals. The data were produced by immunoSEQ multiplex PCR, yet TCRdb's version contains in-frame clones alone and is incomplete. Here the sample spans 950,000 to 1,100,000 clones, around four fifths being singletons. Material for sequencing was memory CD4+ T cells sorted from blood. Subset indicated: CD45RA-negative fraction. These receptors all come from a man aged 18-30 years in good health.

This chain connects TRBV5-4 to TRBJ2-1, with D maybe TRBD1 (5 bases). Trimming removed 0 bases at V and 6 bases at J, with 13 bases between. This CDR3 spans 15 amino acids. CDR1 SGHNT and CDR2 YYREEE come from the germline V gene (reference sequence). CDR3 nucleotides: TGTGCCAGCAGCTTGGGACGACAGTTAGTCAATGAGCAGTTCTTC. It is translated as CASSLGRQLVNEQFF.

The chain has TRBV13 and TRBJ2-7, with a weak D call TRBD2 (5 bases). V lost 1 base and J lost 6, with 10 bases in between. The CDR3 has 13 amino acids. The germline V gene encodes CDR1 PRHDT and CDR2 FYEKMQ (reference sequence). CDR3 protein: CASSLAGSTEQYF. The CDR3 DNA sequence: TGTGCCAGCAGCTTAGCGGGATCCACCGAGCAGTACTTC.

This clone was picked up a small number of times. The junction departs from the called germline gene at one end, perhaps through a read error. This rearrangement joins TRBV7-7 to TRBJ1-1; unclear D gene. This CDR3 is built from 13 residues. Germline CDR1 reads SSHAT; CDR2 reads FNYEAQ (reference sequence). The CDR3 nucleotides are TGTGCTAGCAGCTTATCAGTGGACACTGAAGCTTTCTTT. This encodes CASSLSVDTEAFF.

CDR3 region: CAISAGDSANEKLFF. As DNA, the CDR3 is TGTGCCATCAGTGCGGGGGACAGCGCCAATGAAAAACTGTTTTTT. The chain couples TRBV10-3 to TRBJ1-4, with 7 bases that match TRBD1. This CDR3 contains 15 residues. Germline CDR1 is ENHRY and CDR2 is SYGVKD. The junction had 7 bases not matched to a gene; V was cut back by 4 bases and J by 5 bases.

CDR3 amino acids: CATSRDPNTDTQYF. For the CDR3, the DNA is TGTGCCACCAGCAGAGATCCGAATACAGATACGCAGTATTTT. The V and J genes are TRBV15 and TRBJ2-3; D remains ambiguous. This CDR3 is 14 amino acids long. Trimming cost V 0 bases and J 3 bases, with 7 bases left between them. The V gene's germline CDR1 is LNHNV and CDR2 YYDKDF (reference sequence).

The chain is built from TRBV6-5 and TRBJ1-4, with D maybe TRBD1 (6 bases). The CDR3 covers 14 residues. Per germline, CDR1 MNHEY and CDR2 SVGAGI. Trimming removed 6 bases from V and 8 bases from J, with 16 bases in between. The CDR3 loop reads CASRTPKQGEKLFF. CDR3 DNA sequence: TGTGCCAGCAGGACCCCGAAACAGGGCGAAAAACTGTTTTTT.

The CDR3 nucleotides read TGTGCCAGCACTCCCCGGGGGACAAGTTCTCGTGATGAGCAGTTCTTC. Its translation is CASTPRGTSSRDEQFF. The gene calls are TRBV9 and TRBJ2-1; D is perhaps TRBD1 or TRBD2 (6 bases each). CDR3 length: 16 residues. In germline, CDR1 is SGDLS, CDR2 YYNGEE. Trimming left V 6 bases short and J 8 bases short, with 24 bases between.

The chain carries TRBV6-5 and TRBJ1-2, with D possibly TRBD1 on 5 matching bases. This CDR3 region has 15 residues. With 6 bases removed from V and 6 bases from J, the gap between germline ends came to 20 bases. Germline V gene data show CDR1 as MNHEY and CDR2 as SVGAGI. In nucleotides, the CDR3 is TGTGCCAGCAGACCATCGAGCGGGGGATTCGATGGCTACACCTTC. The encoded protein is CASRPSSGGFDGYTF.

This clone came up a few times. V usage is TRBV4-1 and J usage is TRBJ1-5; D is possibly TRBD1 (6 bases). V lost 2 bases and J lost 3, with 11 bases in between. Germline V CDR1 and CDR2: MGHRA, YSYEKL. The CDR3 is 15 residues long. DNA for the CDR3: TGCGCCAGCAGCCAATTCGCAGGGGACAATCAGCCCCAGCATTTT. Protein product: CASSQFAGDNQPQHF.

This chain joins TRBV5-6 and TRBJ2-1, with TRBD1 identical over 9 bases. The CDR3 totals 17 residues. The V and J ends lost 0 bases and 0 bases, in that order; junction bases with no gene match: 4. Germline loops: CDR1 SGHDT, CDR2 YYEEEE. For the CDR3, the DNA is TGTGCCAGCAGCTTGGCCCTGACAGGGGGCTCCTACAATGAGCAGTTCTTC. Amino acid sequence: CASSLALTGGSYNEQFF. The full variable domain, in which reference TRBV5-6 and TRBJ2-1 provide the parts outside the CDR3, is DAGVTQSPTHLIKTRGQQVTLRCSPKSGHDTVSWYQQALGQGPQFIFQYYEEEERQRGNFPDRFSGHQFPNYSSELNVNALLLGDSALYLCASSLALTGGSYNEQFFGPGTRLTVL.

The chain joins TRBV19 to TRBJ1-4; TRBD1 aligns across 7 bases. From germline, CDR1 is LNHDA and CDR2 SQIVND (reference sequence). With V trimmed by 5 bases and J by 7 bases, 4 bases remained unmatched. CDR3 length equals 13 residues. The CDR3 spells CASSGTAGEKLFF. The CDR3 DNA reads as TGTGCCAGTAGTGGGACAGCGGGTGAAAAACTGTTTTTT.

The rearrangement joins TRBV5-4 to TRBJ2-6; D could derive from TRBD1 or TRBD2 (6 bases each). V lost 3 bases, J lost 0 bases, and 13 bases lay in between. CDR3 length equals 17 residues. CDR1 SGHNT and CDR2 YYREEE come from the germline V gene (reference sequence). In DNA form, the CDR3 reads TGTGCCAGCAGCTGGGGGGCATCAAGCTCTGGGGCCAACGTCCTGACTTTC. Its protein product is CASSWGASSSGANVLTF.